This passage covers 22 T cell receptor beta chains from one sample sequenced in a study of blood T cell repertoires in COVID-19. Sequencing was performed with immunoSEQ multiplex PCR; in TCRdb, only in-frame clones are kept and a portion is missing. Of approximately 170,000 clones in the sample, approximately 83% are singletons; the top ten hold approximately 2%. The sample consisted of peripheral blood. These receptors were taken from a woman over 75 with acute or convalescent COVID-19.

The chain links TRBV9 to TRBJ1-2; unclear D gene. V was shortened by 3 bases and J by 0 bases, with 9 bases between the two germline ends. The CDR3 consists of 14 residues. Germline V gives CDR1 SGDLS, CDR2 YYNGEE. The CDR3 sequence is CASSAPGANYGYTF. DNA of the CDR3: TGTGCCAGCAGCGCCCCGGGAGCTAACTATGGCTACACCTTC.

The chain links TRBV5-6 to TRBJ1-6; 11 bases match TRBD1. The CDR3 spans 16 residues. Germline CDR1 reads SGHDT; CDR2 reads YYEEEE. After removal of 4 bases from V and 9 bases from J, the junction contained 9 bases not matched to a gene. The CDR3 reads CASSKGQGAMGSPLHF. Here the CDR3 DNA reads TGTGCCAGCAGCAAAGGACAGGGGGCAATGGGTTCACCCCTCCACTTT.

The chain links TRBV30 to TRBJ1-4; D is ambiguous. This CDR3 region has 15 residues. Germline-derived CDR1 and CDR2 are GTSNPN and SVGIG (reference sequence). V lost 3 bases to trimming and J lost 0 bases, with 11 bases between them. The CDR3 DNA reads TGTGCCTGGAGGTCGGGGAAAGCAACTAATGAAAAACTGTTTTTT. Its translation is CAWRSGKATNEKLFF.

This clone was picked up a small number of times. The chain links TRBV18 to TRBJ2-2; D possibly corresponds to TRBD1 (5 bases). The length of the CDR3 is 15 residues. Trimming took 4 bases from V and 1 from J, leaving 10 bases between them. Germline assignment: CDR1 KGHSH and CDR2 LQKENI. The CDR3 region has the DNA TGTGCCAGCTCACTCAATGGACAGAACACCGGGGAGCTGTTTTTT. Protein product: CASSLNGQNTGELFF.

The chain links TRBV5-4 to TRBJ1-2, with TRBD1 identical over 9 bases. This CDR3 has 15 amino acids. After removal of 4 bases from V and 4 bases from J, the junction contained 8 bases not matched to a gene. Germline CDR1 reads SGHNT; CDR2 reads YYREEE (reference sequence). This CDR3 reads CASSNTGGRGYGYTF. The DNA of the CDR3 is TGTGCCAGCAGCAACACAGGGGGCAGGGGCTATGGCTACACCTTC.

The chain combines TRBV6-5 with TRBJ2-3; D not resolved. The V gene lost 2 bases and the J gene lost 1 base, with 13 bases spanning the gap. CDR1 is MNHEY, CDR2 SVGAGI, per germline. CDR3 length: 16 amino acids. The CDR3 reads CASSYDLSPGTDTQYF. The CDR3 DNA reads TGTGCCAGCAGTTACGATTTGAGTCCCGGCACAGATACGCAGTATTTT.

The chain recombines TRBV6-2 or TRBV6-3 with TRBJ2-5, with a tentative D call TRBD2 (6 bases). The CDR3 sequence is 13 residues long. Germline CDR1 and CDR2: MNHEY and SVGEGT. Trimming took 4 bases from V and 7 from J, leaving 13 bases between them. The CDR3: CASSSYGGRTQYF. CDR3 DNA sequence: TGTGCCAGCAGTTCATACGGGGGTCGGACCCAGTACTTC.

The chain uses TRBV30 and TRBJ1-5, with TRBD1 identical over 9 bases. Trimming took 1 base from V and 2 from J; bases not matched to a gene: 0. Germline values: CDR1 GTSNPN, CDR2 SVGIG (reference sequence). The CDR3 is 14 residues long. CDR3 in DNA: TGTGCCTGGAGTGACAGGGGGCGCAATCAGCCCCAGCATTTT. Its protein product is CAWSDRGRNQPQHF.

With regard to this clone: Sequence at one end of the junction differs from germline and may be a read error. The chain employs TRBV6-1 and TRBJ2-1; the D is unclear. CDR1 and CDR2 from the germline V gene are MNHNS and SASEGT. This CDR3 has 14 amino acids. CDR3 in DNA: TGTGCCAGCAGTGAAGCGGCAGTGTACATTGAGCAGTTCTTC. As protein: CASSEAAVYIEQFF.

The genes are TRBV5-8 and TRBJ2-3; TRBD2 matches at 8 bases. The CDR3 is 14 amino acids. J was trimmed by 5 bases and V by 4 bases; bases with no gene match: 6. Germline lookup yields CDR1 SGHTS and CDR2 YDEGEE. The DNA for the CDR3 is TGTGCCAGCAGCCAGAGCGGGAGAGTAGATACGCAGTATTTT. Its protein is CASSQSGRVDTQYF.

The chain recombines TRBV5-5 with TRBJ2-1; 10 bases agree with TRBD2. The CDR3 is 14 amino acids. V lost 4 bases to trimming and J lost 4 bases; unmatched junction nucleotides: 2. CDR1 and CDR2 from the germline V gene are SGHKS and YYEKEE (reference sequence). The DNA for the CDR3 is TGTGCCAGCAGCCCGGGACTAGCGTACAATGAGCAGTTCTTC. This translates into CASSPGLAYNEQFF.

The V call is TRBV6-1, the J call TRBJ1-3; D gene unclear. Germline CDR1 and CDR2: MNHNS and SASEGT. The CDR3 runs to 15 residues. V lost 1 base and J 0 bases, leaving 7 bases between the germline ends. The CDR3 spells CASSEGVYSGNTIYF. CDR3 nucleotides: TGTGCCAGCAGTGAAGGAGTATACTCTGGAAACACCATATATTTT.

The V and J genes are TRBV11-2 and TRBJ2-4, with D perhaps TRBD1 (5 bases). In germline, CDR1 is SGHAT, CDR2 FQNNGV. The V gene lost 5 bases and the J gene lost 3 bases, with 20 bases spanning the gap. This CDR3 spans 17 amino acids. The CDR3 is CASSPVSAGKGKNIQYF. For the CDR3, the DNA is TGTGCCAGCAGCCCCGTGTCGGCAGGGAAAGGCAAAAACATTCAGTACTTC.

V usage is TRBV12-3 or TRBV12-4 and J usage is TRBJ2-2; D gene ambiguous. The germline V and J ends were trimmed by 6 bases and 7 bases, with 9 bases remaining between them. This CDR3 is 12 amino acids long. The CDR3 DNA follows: TGTGCCAGCAGACAGCTAAACGGGGAGCTGTTTTTT. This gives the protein CASRQLNGELFF.

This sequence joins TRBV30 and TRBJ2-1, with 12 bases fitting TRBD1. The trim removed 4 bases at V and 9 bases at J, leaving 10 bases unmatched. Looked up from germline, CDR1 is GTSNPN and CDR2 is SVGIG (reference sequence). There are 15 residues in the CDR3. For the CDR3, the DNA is TGTGCCTGGACCCTGGGGGACAGGGGGCTGGGTGAGCAGTTCTTC. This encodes CAWTLGDRGLGEQFF.

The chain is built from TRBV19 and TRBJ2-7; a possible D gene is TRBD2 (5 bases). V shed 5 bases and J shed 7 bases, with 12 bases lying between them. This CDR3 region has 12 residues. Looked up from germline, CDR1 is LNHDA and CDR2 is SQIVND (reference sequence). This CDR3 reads CASSALSGEQYF. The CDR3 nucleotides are TGTGCCAGTAGTGCCCTCTCGGGGGAGCAGTACTTC.

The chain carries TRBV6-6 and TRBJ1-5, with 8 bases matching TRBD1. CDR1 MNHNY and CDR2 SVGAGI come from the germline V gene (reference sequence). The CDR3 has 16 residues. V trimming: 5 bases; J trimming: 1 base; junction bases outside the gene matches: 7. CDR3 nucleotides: TGTGCCAGCAGTCCCAGACAGGGGCTGAGCAATCAGCCCCAGCATTTT. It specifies CASSPRQGLSNQPQHF.

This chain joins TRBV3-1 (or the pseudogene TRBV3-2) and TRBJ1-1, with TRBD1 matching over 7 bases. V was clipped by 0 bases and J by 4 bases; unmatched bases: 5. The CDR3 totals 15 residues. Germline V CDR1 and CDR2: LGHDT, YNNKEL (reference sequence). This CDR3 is CASSQDQQGSTEAFF. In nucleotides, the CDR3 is TGTGCCAGCAGCCAAGATCAACAGGGGAGCACTGAAGCTTTCTTT.

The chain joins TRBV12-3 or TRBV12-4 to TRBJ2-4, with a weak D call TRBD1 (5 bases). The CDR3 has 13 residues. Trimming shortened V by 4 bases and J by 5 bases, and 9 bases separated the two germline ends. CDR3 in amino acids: CASSSGAQNIQYF. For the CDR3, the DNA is TGTGCCAGCAGTTCTGGGGCGCAAAACATTCAGTACTTC.

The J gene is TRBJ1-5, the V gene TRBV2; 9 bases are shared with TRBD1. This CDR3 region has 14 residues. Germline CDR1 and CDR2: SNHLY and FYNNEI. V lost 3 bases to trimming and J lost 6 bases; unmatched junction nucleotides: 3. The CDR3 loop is CASSDDRGGQPQHF. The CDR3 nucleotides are TGTGCCAGCAGTGACGACAGGGGGGGTCAGCCCCAGCATTTT.

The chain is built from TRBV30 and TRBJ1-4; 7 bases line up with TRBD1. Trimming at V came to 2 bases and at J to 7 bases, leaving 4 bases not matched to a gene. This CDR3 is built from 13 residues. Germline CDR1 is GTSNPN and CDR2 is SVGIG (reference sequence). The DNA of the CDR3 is TGTGCCTGGAGTCGAGGGGGCGGTGAAAAACTGTTTTTT. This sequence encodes CAWSRGGGEKLFF.

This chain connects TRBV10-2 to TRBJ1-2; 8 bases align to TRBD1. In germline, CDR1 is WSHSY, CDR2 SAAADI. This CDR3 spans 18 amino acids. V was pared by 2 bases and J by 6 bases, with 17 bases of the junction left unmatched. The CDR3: CASSERRAGQAVGDGYTF. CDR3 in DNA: TGCGCCAGCAGTGAGAGGCGAGCGGGACAGGCGGTTGGAGATGGCTACACCTTC.